This T cell receptor (beta chain) appears in the sequencing data of a study of cytomegalovirus exposure and HLA in healthy donors. Findings and limits, study-wide: Sequencing likely generated an artifact that appeared as a cluster of highly shared sequence variants. The authors later linked a missense DCLRE1C variant to TCR beta V- and J-gene trimming. A later analysis associated about 18,000 TCR beta sequences with HLA alleles at a 0.05 false discovery rate.

Healthy individuals who donated bone marrow served as the donors. V was cut by 4 bases and J by 0 bases, with 6 bases left in between. Germline assignment: CDR1 MDHEN and CDR2 SYDVKM. CDR3 length: 13 amino acids. With regard to this clone: Its target is unknown.

With 60 Vbeta and 13 Jbeta primers, the PCR was carried out. Sequencing used immunoSEQ multiplex PCR; TCRdb keeps in-frame clones, though not all of them. The data show 150,000 to 200,000 clones, with about 87% seen just once and roughly 1.8% held by the top ten. The receptor was isolated from a woman between 18 and 29 years old in good health and CMV-seronegative. What was sequenced was PBMCs. The V and J genes are TRBV28 and TRBJ1-2; D call uncertain. This CDR3 reads CASSSRPNYGYTF. Written as DNA, the CDR3 is TGTGCCAGCAGTTCCAGGCCTAACTATGGCTACACCTTC.